This T cell receptor (beta chain) was identified during a study of blood T cells in healthy people across ages. Study results and limitations: The study found TCR beta diversity correlated strongly with naive T cell percentage. Among long-lived donors, naive CD4+ cells were more numerous and diversity higher than in aged donors. Across the age range, TCR beta diversity per million T cells fell in a roughly linear way.

Germline V CDR1 and CDR2: KGHSH, LQKENI. The CDR3 has 16 amino acids. A second roughly 6 to 12 cycle PCR used barcoded and J-beta primers. From the 5' RACE reads, TCRdb called clonotypes with MiXCR, one entry per CDR3 protein. The sample yields under 2 million distinct CDR3 sequences, 34% seen once. Peripheral blood from each donor was collected in a volume of 9.5 to 10 milliliters. Notes on this clonotype: The target antigen is unknown. A junction end diverges from the germline sequence, so it may reflect a read error.

The genes are TRBV18 and TRBJ2-1; TRBD2 is a possible D gene (7 bases). The sample taken for sequencing was blood. The clonotype originates from a woman aged 25-40 years in good health. CDR3 DNA sequence: TGTGCCGGCTCACCGCAAAGGGGGGGGCCTAGCGATGAGCAGTTCTTC. Translated, it gives CAGSPQRGGPSDEQFF. The full variable domain, with the rest looked up from reference TRBV18 and TRBJ2-1, is NAGVMQNPRHLVRRRGQEARLRCSPMKGHSHVYWYRQLPEEGLKFMVYLQKENIIDESGMPKERFSAEFPKEGPSILRIQQVVRGDSAAYFCAGSPQRGGPSDEQFFGPGTRLTVL.